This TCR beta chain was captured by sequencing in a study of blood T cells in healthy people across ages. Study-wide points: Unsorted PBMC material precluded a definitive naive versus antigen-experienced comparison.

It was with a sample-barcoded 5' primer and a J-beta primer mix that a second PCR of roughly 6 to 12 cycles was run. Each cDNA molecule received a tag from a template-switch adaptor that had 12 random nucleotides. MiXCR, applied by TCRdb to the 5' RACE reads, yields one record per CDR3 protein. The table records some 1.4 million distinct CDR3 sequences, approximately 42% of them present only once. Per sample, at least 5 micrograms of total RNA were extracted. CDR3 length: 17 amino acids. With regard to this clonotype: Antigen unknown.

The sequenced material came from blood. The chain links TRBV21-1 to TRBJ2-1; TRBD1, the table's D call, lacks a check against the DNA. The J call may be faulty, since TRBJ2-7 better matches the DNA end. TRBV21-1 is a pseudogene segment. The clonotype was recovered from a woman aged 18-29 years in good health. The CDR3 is CASSNVKVPRNYNEQYF. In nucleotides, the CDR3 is TGTGCCAGCAGCAACGTCAAGGTCCCAAGGAACTACAATGAGCAGTACTTC.